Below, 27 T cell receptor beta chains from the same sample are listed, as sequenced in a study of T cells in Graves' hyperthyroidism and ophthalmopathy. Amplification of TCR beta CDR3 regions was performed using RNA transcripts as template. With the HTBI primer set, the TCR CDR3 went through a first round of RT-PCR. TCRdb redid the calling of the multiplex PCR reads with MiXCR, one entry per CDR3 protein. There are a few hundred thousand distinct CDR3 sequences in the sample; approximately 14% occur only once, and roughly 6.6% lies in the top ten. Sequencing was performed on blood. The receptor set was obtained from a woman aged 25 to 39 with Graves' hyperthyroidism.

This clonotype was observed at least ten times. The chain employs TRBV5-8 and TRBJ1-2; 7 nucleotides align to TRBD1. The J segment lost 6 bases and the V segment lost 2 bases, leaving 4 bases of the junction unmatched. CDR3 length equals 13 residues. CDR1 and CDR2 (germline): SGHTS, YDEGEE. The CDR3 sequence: CASSFDRVDGYTF. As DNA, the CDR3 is TGTGCCAGCAGCTTCGACAGGGTAGATGGCTACACCTTC.

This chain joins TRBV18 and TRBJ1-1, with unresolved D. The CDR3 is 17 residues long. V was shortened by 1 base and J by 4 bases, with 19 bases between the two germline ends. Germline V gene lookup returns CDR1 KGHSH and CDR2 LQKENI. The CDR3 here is CASSPRMISGSGTEAFF. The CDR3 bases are TGTGCCAGCTCACCACGAATGATCTCAGGTTCGGGCACTGAAGCTTTCTTT. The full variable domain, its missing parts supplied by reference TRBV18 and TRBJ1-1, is NAGVMQNPRHLVRRRGQEARLRCSPMKGHSHVYWYRQLPEEGLKFMVYLQKENIIDESGMPKERFSAEFPKEGPSILRIQQVVRGDSAAYFCASSPRMISGSGTEAFFGQGTRLTVV.

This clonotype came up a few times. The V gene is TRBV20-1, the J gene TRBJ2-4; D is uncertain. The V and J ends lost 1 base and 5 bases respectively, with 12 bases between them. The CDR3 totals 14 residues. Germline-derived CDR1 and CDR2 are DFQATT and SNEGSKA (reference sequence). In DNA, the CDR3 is TGCAGTGCTAGAGTAGGAACGCTACAAAACATTCAGTACTTC. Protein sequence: CSARVGTLQNIQYF.

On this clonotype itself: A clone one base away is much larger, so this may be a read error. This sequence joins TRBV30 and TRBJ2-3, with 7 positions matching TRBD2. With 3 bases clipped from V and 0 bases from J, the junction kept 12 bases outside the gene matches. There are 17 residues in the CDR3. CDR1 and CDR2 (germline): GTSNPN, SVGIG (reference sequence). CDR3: CAWRRGSSDLSTDTQYF. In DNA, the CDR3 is TGTGCCTGGAGACGCGGGAGCAGCGACCTTAGCACAGATACGCAGTATTTT.

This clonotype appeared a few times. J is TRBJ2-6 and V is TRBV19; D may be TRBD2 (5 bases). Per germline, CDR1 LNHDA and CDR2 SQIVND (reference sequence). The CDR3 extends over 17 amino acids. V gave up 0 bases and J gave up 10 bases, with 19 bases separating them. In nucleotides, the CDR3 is TGTGCCAGTAGTATAGACAGAGGAGGCAGTTCGACGAACGTCCTGACTTTC. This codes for CASSIDRGGSSTNVLTF. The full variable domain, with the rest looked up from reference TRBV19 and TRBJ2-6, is DGGITQSPKYLFRKEGQNVTLSCEQNLNHDAMYWYRQDPGQGLRLIYYSQIVNDFQKGDIAEGYSVSREKKESFPLTVTSAQKNPTAFYLCASSIDRGGSSTNVLTFGAGSRLTVL.

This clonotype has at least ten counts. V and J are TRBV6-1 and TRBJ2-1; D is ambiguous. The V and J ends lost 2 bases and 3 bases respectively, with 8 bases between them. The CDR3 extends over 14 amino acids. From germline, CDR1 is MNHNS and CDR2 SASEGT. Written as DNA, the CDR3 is TGTGCCAGCAGTGAACTTCTAGGCTACAATGAGCAGTTCTTC. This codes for CASSELLGYNEQFF.

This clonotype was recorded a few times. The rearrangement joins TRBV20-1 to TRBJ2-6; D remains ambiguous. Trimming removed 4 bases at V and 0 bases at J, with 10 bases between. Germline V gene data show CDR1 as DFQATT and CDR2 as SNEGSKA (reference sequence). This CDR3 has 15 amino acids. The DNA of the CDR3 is TGCAGTGCTATGAGGCGACGCTCTGGGGCCAACGTCCTGACTTTC. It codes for CSAMRRRSGANVLTF.

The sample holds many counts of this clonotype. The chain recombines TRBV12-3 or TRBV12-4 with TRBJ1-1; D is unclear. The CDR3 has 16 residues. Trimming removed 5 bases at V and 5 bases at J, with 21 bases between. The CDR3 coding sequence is TGTGCCAGCAGTCCACCTCAAATATGGGCGCAGACTGAAGCTTTCTTT. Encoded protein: CASSPPQIWAQTEAFF.

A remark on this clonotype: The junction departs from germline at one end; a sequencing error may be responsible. CDR3 in amino acids: CASSHDLAGILYNERFF. CDR3 sequence (DNA): TGTGCCAGCAGCCATGACTTAGCGGGGATCCTTTACAATGAGCGGTTCTTC. The chain combines TRBV14 with TRBJ2-1, with 8 nucleotides matching TRBD2. The CDR3 has 17 amino acids. The germline V gene encodes CDR1 SGHDN and CDR2 FVKESK. Complete variable domain (other parts from reference TRBV14 and TRBJ2-1): EAGVTQFPSHSVIEKGQTVTLRCDPISGHDNLYWYRRVMGKEIKFLLHFVKESKQDESGMPNNRFLAERTGGTYSTLKVQPAELEDSGVYFCASSHDLAGILYNERFFGPGTRLTVL.

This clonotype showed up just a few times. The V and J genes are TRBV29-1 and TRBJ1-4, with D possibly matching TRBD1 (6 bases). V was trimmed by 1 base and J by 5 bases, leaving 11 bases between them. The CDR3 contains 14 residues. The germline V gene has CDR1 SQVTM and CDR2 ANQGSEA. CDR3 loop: CSVEVVDRNEKLFF. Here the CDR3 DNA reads TGCAGCGTTGAAGTGGTGGACAGAAATGAAAAACTGTTTTTT.

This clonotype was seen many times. In DNA form, the CDR3 reads TGTGCCAGCAGCATGCTCAGTTACGGTCTAGCCACGACCTACGAGCAGTACTTC. Its translation: CASSMLSYGLATTYEQYF. The rearrangement joins TRBV7-2 to TRBJ2-7, with a tentative D call TRBD2 (5 bases). Trimming left V 5 bases short and J 2 bases short, with 25 bases between. The CDR3 totals 18 residues. Looked up from germline, CDR1 is SGHTA and CDR2 is FQGNSA. Together with reference TRBV7-2 and TRBJ2-7, the CDR3 gives the full variable domain: GAGVSQSPSNKVTEKGKDVELRCDPISGHTALYWYRQSLGQGLEFLIYFQGNSAPDKSGLPSDRFSAERTGGSVSTLTIQRTQQEDSAVYLCASSMLSYGLATTYEQYFGPGTRLTVT.

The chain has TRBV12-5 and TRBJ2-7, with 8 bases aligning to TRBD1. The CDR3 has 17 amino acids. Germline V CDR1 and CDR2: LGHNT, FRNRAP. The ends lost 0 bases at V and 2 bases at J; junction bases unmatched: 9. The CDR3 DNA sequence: TGTGCTAGTGGTTTGGTACCCGGACAGGGAGAACCCTACGAGCAGTACTTC. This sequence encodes CASGLVPGQGEPYEQYF.

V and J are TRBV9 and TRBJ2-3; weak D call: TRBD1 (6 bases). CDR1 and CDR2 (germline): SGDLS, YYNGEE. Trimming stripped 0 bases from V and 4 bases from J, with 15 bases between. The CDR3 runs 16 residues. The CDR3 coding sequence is TGTGCCAGCAGCGTAGTTCAGGGGCTTAACGCAGATACGCAGTATTTT. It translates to CASSVVQGLNADTQYF.

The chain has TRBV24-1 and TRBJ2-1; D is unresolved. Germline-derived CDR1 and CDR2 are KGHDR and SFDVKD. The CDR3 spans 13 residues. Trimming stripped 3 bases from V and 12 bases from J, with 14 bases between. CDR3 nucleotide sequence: TGTGCCACCAGTGATCCTACTAAAAGTGGGCAGTTCTTC. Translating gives CATSDPTKSGQFF.

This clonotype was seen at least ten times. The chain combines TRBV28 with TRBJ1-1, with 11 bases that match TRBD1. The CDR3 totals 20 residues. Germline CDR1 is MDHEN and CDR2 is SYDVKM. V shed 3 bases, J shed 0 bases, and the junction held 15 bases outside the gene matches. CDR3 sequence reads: CASSFPGQGAPSPMNTEAFF. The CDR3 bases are TGTGCCAGCAGTTTTCCCGGACAGGGGGCCCCCTCACCCATGAACACTGAAGCTTTCTTT.

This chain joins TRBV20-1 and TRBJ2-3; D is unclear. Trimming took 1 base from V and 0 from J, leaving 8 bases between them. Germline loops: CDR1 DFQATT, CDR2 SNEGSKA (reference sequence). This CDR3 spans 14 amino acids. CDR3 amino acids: CSARGQTSTDTQYF. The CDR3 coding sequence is TGCAGTGCTAGAGGGCAGACGAGCACAGATACGCAGTATTTT.

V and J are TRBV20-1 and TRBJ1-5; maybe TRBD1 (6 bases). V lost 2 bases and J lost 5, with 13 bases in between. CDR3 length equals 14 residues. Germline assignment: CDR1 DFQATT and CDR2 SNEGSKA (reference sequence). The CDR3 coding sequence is TGCAGTGCTAGACCAGGACAGTCCGATCAGCCCCAGCATTTT. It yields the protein CSARPGQSDQPQHF.

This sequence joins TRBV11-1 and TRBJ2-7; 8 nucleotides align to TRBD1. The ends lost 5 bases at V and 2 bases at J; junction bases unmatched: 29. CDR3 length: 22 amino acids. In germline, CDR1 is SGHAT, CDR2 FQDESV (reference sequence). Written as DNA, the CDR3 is TGTGCCAGCAGCCATCGCACCCAGTCTAGGGGGACAGGAGTTTCAGACCCCTACGAGCAGTACTTC. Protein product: CASSHRTQSRGTGVSDPYEQYF.

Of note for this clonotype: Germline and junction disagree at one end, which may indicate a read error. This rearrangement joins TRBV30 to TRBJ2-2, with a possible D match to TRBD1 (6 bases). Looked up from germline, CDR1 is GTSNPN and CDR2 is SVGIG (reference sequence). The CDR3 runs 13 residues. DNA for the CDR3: TGTGTCTGGAGTCGACAGGCCGCCGGGGAGCTGTTTTTT. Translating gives CVWSRQAAGELFF.

The CDR3 nucleotides read TGTGCCAGCAGTTCGGCGGGAGGTGACTCCTACGAGCAGTACTTC. As protein: CASSSAGGDSYEQYF. The chain uses TRBV6-5 and TRBJ2-7; TRBD2 agrees at 8 bases. CDR3 size: 15 residues. J gave up 0 bases and V 4 bases, and 5 bases lay outside the gene matches. Germline CDR1 MNHEY, CDR2 SVGAGI.

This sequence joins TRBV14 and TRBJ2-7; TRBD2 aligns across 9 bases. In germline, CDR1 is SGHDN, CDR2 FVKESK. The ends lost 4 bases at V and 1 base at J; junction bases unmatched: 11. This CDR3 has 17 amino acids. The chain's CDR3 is CASSLSYSGRQSYEQYF. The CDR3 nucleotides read TGTGCCAGCAGCCTTTCGTATAGCGGGAGACAGTCCTACGAGCAGTACTTC.

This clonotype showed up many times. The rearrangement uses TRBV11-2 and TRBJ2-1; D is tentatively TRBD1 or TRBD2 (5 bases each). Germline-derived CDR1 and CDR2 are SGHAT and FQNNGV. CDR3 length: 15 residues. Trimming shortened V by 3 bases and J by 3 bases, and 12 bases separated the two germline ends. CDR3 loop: CASSFIGADYNEQFF. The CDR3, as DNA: TGTGCCAGCAGCTTCATCGGGGCGGACTACAATGAGCAGTTCTTC.

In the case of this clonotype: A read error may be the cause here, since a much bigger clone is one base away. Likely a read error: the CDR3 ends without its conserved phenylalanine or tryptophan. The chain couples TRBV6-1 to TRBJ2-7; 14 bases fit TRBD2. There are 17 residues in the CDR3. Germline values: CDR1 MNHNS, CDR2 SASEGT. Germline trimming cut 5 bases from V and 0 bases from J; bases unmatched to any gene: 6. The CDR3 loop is CASSPPGLAGGSYEQYL. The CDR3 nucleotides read TGTGCCAGCAGTCCTCCTGGACTAGCGGGGGGCTCCTACGAGCAGTACCTC.

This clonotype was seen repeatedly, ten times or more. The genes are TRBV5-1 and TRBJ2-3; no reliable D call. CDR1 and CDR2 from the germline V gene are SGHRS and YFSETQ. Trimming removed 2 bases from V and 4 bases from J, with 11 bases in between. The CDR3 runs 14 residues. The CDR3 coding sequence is TGCGCCAGCAGCTTCGGTCGTGGTTCAGATACGCAGTATTTT. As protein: CASSFGRGSDTQYF.

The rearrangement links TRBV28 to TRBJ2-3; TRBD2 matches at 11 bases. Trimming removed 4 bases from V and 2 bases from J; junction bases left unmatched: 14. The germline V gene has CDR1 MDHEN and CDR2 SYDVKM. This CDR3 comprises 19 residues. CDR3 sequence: CASSSPGQATSGITDTQYF. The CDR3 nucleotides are TGTGCCAGCAGTTCCCCGGGACAGGCGACTAGCGGGATCACAGATACGCAGTATTTT.

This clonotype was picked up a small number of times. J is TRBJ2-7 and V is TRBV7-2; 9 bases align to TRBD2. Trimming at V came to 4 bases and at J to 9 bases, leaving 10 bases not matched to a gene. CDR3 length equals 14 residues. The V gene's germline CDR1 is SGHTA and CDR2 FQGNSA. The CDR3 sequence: CASSWGGGRGGQYF. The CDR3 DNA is TGTGCCAGCAGCTGGGGGGGAGGGCGGGGGGGGCAGTACTTC.

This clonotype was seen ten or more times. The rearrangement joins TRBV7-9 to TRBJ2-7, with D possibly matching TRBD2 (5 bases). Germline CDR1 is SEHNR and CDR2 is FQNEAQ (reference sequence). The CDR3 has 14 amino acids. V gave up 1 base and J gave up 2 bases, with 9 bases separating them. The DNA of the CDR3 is TGTGCCAGCAGCTTAGGGGGAGTAGCCTACGAGCAGTACTTC. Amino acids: CASSLGGVAYEQYF.